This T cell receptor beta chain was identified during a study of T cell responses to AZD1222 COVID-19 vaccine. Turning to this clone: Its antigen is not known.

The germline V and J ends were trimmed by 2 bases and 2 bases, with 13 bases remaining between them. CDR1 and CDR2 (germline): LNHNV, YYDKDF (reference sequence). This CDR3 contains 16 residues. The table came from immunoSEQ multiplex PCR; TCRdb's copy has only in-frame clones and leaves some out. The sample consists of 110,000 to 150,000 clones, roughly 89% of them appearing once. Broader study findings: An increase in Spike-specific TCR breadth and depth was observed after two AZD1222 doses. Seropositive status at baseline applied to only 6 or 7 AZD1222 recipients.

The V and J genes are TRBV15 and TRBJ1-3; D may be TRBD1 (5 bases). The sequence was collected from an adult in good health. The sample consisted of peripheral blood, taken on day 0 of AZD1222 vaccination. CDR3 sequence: CATSRFPGTAGNTIYF. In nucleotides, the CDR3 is TGTGCCACCAGCAGATTTCCCGGGACCGCTGGAAACACCATATATTTT. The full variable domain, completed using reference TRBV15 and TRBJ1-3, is DAMVIQNPRYQVTQFGKPVTLSCSQTLNHNVMYWYQQKSSQAPKLLFHYYDKDFNNEADTPDNFQSRRPNTSFCFLDIRSPGLGDTAMYLCATSRFPGTAGNTIYFGEGSWLTVV.